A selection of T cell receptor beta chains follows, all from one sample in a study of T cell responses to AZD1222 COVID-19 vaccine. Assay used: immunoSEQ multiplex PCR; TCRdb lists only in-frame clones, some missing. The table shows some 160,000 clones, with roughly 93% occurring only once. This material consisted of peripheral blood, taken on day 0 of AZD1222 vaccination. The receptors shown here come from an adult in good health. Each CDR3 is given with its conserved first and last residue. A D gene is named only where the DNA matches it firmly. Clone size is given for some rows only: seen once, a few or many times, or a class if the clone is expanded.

cdr3_aa: CASSVRQGSEQFF
cdr3_nt: TGTGCCAGCAGCGTTCGACAGGGCAGTGAGCAGTTCTTC
v_call: TRBV27
clone_size: -
d_call: TRBD1
cdr3_length: 13
j_call: TRBJ2-1

cdr3_aa: CASSPRTGWSEKLFF
cdr3_nt: TGTGCCAGCAGCCCGCGGACAGGGTGGAGTGAAAAACTGTTTTTT
v_call: TRBV7-2
clone_size: -
d_call: TRBD1
cdr3_length: 15
j_call: TRBJ1-4

cdr3_aa: CASSPRSFANTGELFF
cdr3_nt: TGTGCCAGCAGCCCACGGTCTTTCGCGAACACCGGGGAGCTGTTTTTT
v_call: TRBV7-7
clone_size: -
d_call: -
cdr3_length: 16
j_call: TRBJ2-2

cdr3_aa: CASNRQSGYTF
cdr3_nt: TGTGCCAGCAATCGACAAAGTGGCTACACCTTC
v_call: TRBV2
clone_size: -
d_call: -
cdr3_length: 11
j_call: TRBJ1-2

cdr3_aa: CAWSQGGGNQPQHF
cdr3_nt: TGTGCCTGGAGCCAAGGGGGTGGCAATCAGCCCCAGCATTTT
v_call: TRBV30
clone_size: -
d_call: -
cdr3_length: 14
j_call: TRBJ1-5

cdr3_aa: CASSRQSFDSPLHF
cdr3_nt: TGTGCCAGCAGCCGGCAGTCCTTTGATTCACCCCTCCACTTT
v_call: TRBV3-1/TRBV3-2
clone_size: once
d_call: -
cdr3_length: 14
j_call: TRBJ1-6

cdr3_aa: CASSQRGQDPGNTIYF
cdr3_nt: TGTGCCAGCAGCCAACGGGGACAGGACCCTGGAAACACCATATATTTT
v_call: TRBV4-2
clone_size: -
d_call: TRBD1
cdr3_length: 16
j_call: TRBJ1-3

cdr3_aa: CASSPGQANQPQHF
cdr3_nt: TGCGCCAGCAGTCCGGGACAGGCTAATCAGCCCCAGCATTTT
v_call: TRBV5-1
clone_size: few
d_call: TRBD1
cdr3_length: 14
j_call: TRBJ1-5

cdr3_aa: CASNERGNQPQHF
cdr3_nt: TGTGCCAGCAATGAGAGGGGCAATCAGCCCCAGCATTTT
v_call: TRBV2
clone_size: once
d_call: -
cdr3_length: 13
j_call: TRBJ1-5

cdr3_aa: CASSQSGTDYEQYF
cdr3_nt: TGTGCCAGCAGCCAGTCCGGGACAGACTACGAGCAGTACTTC
v_call: TRBV3-1/TRBV3-2
clone_size: once
d_call: TRBD1
cdr3_length: 14
j_call: TRBJ2-7

cdr3_aa: CASNRQERTYKEDTEAFF
cdr3_nt: TGTGCCAGCAACCGACAAGAAAGGACGTATAAGGAGGACACTGAAGCTTTCTTT
v_call: TRBV2
clone_size: -
d_call: -
cdr3_length: 18
j_call: TRBJ1-1

cdr3_aa: CASSAGGGGGAGNEQFF
cdr3_nt: TGCGCCAGCAGTGCAGGAGGTGGCGGGGGGGCCGGGAATGAGCAGTTCTTC
v_call: TRBV10-1
clone_size: -
d_call: TRBD2
cdr3_length: 17
j_call: TRBJ2-1

cdr3_aa: CASSPNRVESPLHF
cdr3_nt: TGTGCCAGCTCACCCAACAGGGTGGAGTCACCCCTCCACTTT
v_call: TRBV18
clone_size: -
d_call: -
cdr3_length: 14
j_call: TRBJ1-6

cdr3_aa: CRIGGKDGYTF
cdr3_nt: TGCAGGATAGGGGGCAAGGATGGCTACACCTTC
v_call: TRBV29-1
clone_size: -
d_call: TRBD1
cdr3_length: 11
j_call: TRBJ1-2

cdr3_aa: CASSPDTSYGYTF
cdr3_nt: TGTGCCAGCTCACCCGATACCAGCTATGGCTACACCTTC
v_call: TRBV18
clone_size: -
d_call: -
cdr3_length: 13
j_call: TRBJ1-2

cdr3_aa: CASSPRLGEGYTF
cdr3_nt: TGTGCCAGCAGCCCTAGGCTAGGGGAGGGCTACACCTTC
v_call: TRBV7-2
clone_size: -
d_call: -
cdr3_length: 13
j_call: TRBJ1-2

cdr3_aa: CASRQGSGDTIYF
cdr3_nt: TGTGCCAGCAGACAGGGCTCGGGGGACACCATATATTTT
v_call: TRBV2
clone_size: few
d_call: -
cdr3_length: 13
j_call: TRBJ1-3

cdr3_aa: CASSEYSGLGELFF
cdr3_nt: TGTGCCAGCAGCGAATACTCAGGTTTAGGGGAGCTGTTTTTT
v_call: TRBV3-1/TRBV3-2
clone_size: -
d_call: -
cdr3_length: 14
j_call: TRBJ2-2

cdr3_aa: CASSPPDFRDRGRETQYF
cdr3_nt: TGTGCCAGCTCACCACCGGACTTCCGGGACAGGGGGCGAGAGACCCAGTACTTC
v_call: TRBV18
clone_size: -
d_call: TRBD1
cdr3_length: 18
j_call: TRBJ2-5

cdr3_aa: CASSLAQLVRHNEQFF
cdr3_nt: TGCGCCAGCAGCTTGGCCCAGTTGGTGCGGCACAATGAGCAGTTCTTC
v_call: TRBV5-1
clone_size: -
d_call: -
cdr3_length: 16
j_call: TRBJ2-1

cdr3_aa: CASSSMETQYF
cdr3_nt: TGTGCCAGCAGCTCAATGGAGACCCAGTACTTC
v_call: TRBV11-2
clone_size: -
d_call: -
cdr3_length: 11
j_call: TRBJ2-5

cdr3_aa: CASSLGHGSGNTIYF
cdr3_nt: TGTGCCAGCAGCTTAGGCCACGGCTCTGGAAACACCATATATTTT
v_call: TRBV11-3
clone_size: -
d_call: -
cdr3_length: 15
j_call: TRBJ1-3

cdr3_aa: CASSYLGRNNYGYTF
cdr3_nt: TGTGCCAGCAGTTACTTGGGCAGAAATAACTATGGCTACACCTTC
v_call: TRBV6-2/TRBV6-3
clone_size: -
d_call: -
cdr3_length: 15
j_call: TRBJ1-2

cdr3_aa: CASSLAATPQETQYF
cdr3_nt: TGCGCCAGCAGCTTGGCAGCCACTCCGCAAGAGACCCAGTACTTC
v_call: TRBV5-1
clone_size: -
d_call: -
cdr3_length: 15
j_call: TRBJ2-5

cdr3_aa: CASGTDGETQYF
cdr3_nt: TGTGCCAGTGGGACAGACGGAGAGACCCAGTACTTC
v_call: TRBV6-5
clone_size: -
d_call: TRBD1
cdr3_length: 12
j_call: TRBJ2-5

cdr3_aa: CASSSQGASNTGELFF
cdr3_nt: TGTGCCAGCAGTTCACAGGGGGCGTCGAACACCGGGGAGCTGTTTTTT
v_call: TRBV3-1/TRBV3-2
clone_size: -
d_call: TRBD1
cdr3_length: 16
j_call: TRBJ2-2

cdr3_aa: CSVESRDYGYTF
cdr3_nt: TGCAGCGTTGAAAGCAGGGACTATGGCTACACCTTC
v_call: TRBV29-1
clone_size: -
d_call: -
cdr3_length: 12
j_call: TRBJ1-2

cdr3_aa: CASSQGQGSGNTIYF
cdr3_nt: TGTGCCAGCAGCCAGGGACAGGGGTCTGGAAACACCATATATTTT
v_call: TRBV11-2
clone_size: -
d_call: TRBD1
cdr3_length: 15
j_call: TRBJ1-3

cdr3_aa: CASSRGQGGNYGYTF
cdr3_nt: TGTGCCAGCAGCCGGGGACAGGGAGGTAACTATGGCTACACCTTC
v_call: TRBV5-6
clone_size: -
d_call: TRBD1
cdr3_length: 15
j_call: TRBJ1-2

cdr3_aa: CASSQDDYGYTF
cdr3_nt: TGTGCCAGCAGCCAAGATGACTATGGCTACACCTTC
v_call: TRBV3-1/TRBV3-2
clone_size: -
d_call: -
cdr3_length: 12
j_call: TRBJ1-2

cdr3_aa: CAWSGVGQGAQLETQYF
cdr3_nt: TGTGCCTGGAGTGGTGTCGGACAGGGGGCGCAGTTGGAGACCCAGTACTTC
v_call: TRBV30
clone_size: -
d_call: TRBD1
cdr3_length: 17
j_call: TRBJ2-5

cdr3_aa: CASSLSVGYEQYF
cdr3_nt: TGTGCCAGCAGTCTATCGGTGGGCTACGAGCAGTACTTC
v_call: TRBV27
clone_size: -
d_call: -
cdr3_length: 13
j_call: TRBJ2-7

cdr3_aa: CASSQGETADNTYEQYF
cdr3_nt: TGCGCCAGCAGCCAAGGGGAGACAGCGGACAACACCTACGAGCAGTACTTC
v_call: TRBV4-1
clone_size: -
d_call: -
cdr3_length: 17
j_call: TRBJ2-7

cdr3_aa: CASTKGLLGDTEAFF
cdr3_nt: TGTGCCAGCACCAAGGGCCTCTTGGGGGACACTGAAGCTTTCTTT
v_call: TRBV5-4
clone_size: -
d_call: -
cdr3_length: 15
j_call: TRBJ1-1

cdr3_aa: CASSLDNQPQHF
cdr3_nt: TGTGCCAGCAGCTTGGACAATCAGCCCCAGCATTTT
v_call: TRBV5-4
clone_size: -
d_call: -
cdr3_length: 12
j_call: TRBJ1-5

cdr3_aa: CASSPRQGAIFEKLFF
cdr3_nt: TGTGCCAGCAGCCCACGACAGGGGGCGATTTTTGAAAAACTGTTTTTT
v_call: TRBV9
clone_size: -
d_call: TRBD1
cdr3_length: 16
j_call: TRBJ1-4

cdr3_aa: CASSIESGNQPQHF
cdr3_nt: TGTGCCAGTAGTATTGAGTCTGGCAATCAGCCCCAGCATTTT
v_call: TRBV19
clone_size: -
d_call: -
cdr3_length: 14
j_call: TRBJ1-5

cdr3_aa: CASSLAQGLAEKLFF
cdr3_nt: TGTGCCAGCAGCTTAGCTCAGGGACTTGCTGAAAAACTGTTTTTT
v_call: TRBV7-8
clone_size: -
d_call: -
cdr3_length: 15
j_call: TRBJ1-4

cdr3_aa: CASRPTGIGTEQFF
cdr3_nt: TGTGCCAGCAGGCCGACAGGGATTGGTACTGAGCAGTTCTTC
v_call: TRBV7-2
clone_size: -
d_call: TRBD1
cdr3_length: 14
j_call: TRBJ2-1

cdr3_aa: CASSLDGVSSPLHF
cdr3_nt: TGCGCCAGCAGCTTGGACGGGGTAAGTTCACCCCTCCACTTT
v_call: TRBV5-1
clone_size: -
d_call: -
cdr3_length: 14
j_call: TRBJ1-6